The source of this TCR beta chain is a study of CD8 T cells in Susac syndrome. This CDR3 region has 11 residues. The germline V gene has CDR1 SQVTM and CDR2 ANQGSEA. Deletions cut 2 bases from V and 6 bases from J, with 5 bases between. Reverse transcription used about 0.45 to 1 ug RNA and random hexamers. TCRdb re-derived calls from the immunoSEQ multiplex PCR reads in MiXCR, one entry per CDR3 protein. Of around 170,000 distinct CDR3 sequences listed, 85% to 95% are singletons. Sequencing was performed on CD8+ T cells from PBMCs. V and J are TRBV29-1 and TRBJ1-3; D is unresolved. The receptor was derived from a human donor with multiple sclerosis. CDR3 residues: CSVEIQNTIYF. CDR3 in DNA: TGCAGCGTTGAAATTCAAAACACCATATATTTT.